Listed below are T cell receptor beta chains from one sample, sequenced in a study of glioma-infiltrating T cells. TCRdb reanalysed the multiplex PCR reads using MiXCR and keeps one entry per CDR3 protein. The sample comprises roughly 100,000 distinct CDR3 sequences, 25% to 35% of which are singletons, and about 40% rests with the top ten. The specimen sequenced was glioma tissue, nonneoplastic brain tissue, or PBMCs (not recorded which). The receptors here all came from a human donor with low-grade glioma or glioblastoma, undergoing nonglioma brain surgery, or in good health (not recorded which). CDR3s include the opening cysteine and the closing phenylalanine or tryptophan. A D gene is named only where the DNA matches it firmly. Where a row states a size, it is once, few, many or the class of an expanded clone; other rows omit it.

TRBV7-2	NA	TRBJ1-1	many	TGTGCCAGCAGCTTAAACTTTAACACTGAAGCTTTCTTT	CASSLNFNTEAFF
TRBV3-1	NA	TRBJ2-3	many	TGTGCCAGCAGCCAAGAGTCTATACCCAGCACAGATACGCAGTATTTT	CASSQESIPSTDTQYF
TRBV4-2	NA	TRBJ1-1	NA	TGTGCCAGCAGAGTCGACATGTCGAACACTGAATCTTTCTTT	CASRVDMSNTESFF
TRBV4-3	NA	TRBJ2-1	large	TGCGCCAGCAGCCAAGATCCGGGGGGCCTCTCTTACAATGAGCAGTTCTTC	CASSQDPGGLSYNEQFF
TRBV9	NA	TRBJ2-5	few	TGTGCCAGCAGCGCCGCAGGGGCGGTGGAGACCCAGTACTTC	CASSAAGAVETQYF
TRBV12-3/TRBV12-4	NA	TRBJ1-1	many	TGTGCCAGCAGTTTAGGCGACCTGGTGGCGACTGAAGCTTTCTTT	CASSLGDLVATEAFF
TRBV27	NA	TRBJ2-6	many	TGTGCCAGCAAAATGGGGGACGCCAACGTCCTGACTTTC	CASKMGDANVLTF
TRBV28	TRBD2	TRBJ2-1	many	TGTGCCAGCAGCCGAGCGGGGGGCCCTCCCAATGAGCAGTTCTTC	CASSRAGGPPNEQFF
TRBV29-1	NA	TRBJ2-3	many	TGCAGCGGCCGGACAGAAACAGATACGCAGTATTTT	CSGRTETDTQYF
TRBV12-3/TRBV12-4	NA	TRBJ1-2	few	TGTGCCAGCAGTTTAGAAGTCGGGCAGGGCGGCTACACCTTC	CASSLEVGQGGYTF
TRBV10-2	NA	TRBJ2-1	many	TGCGCCAGCAGTGAGATGACAGGAGACTACAATGAGCAGTTCTTC	CASSEMTGDYNEQFF
TRBV12-3/TRBV12-4	NA	TRBJ1-4	NA	TGTGCCAACAGTTCCCAGGGTGGGGAAAAACCGTTTTTT	CANSSQGGEKPFF
TRBV27	TRBD1	TRBJ1-3	many	TGTGCCAGCAGGTCCGGGACAGCCTCTGGAAACACCATATATTTT	CASRSGTASGNTIYF
TRBV12-3/TRBV12-4	TRBD1	TRBJ2-2	NA	TGTGCCAGCAGTTTAGGGACAGGGGCCGGGGAGCTGTTTTTT	CASSLGTGAGELFF
TRBV18	NA	TRBJ1-1	NA	TGTGCCAGCTCACAACGGAACAGTGTAACTGAAGCTTTCTTT	CASSQRNSVTEAFF
TRBV6-6	NA	TRBJ1-1	many	TGTGCCAGCAGTTACTCGAGTGGTCTGGGGGTGAACACTGAAGCTTTCTTT	CASSYSSGLGVNTEAFF
TRBV4-3	NA	TRBJ1-6	NA	TGCGCCAGCGGCTTAGAACGAGATAATTCACCCCTCCACTTT	CASGLERDNSPLHF
TRBV4-2	NA	TRBJ1-1	many	TGTGCCAGCAGCCGCCGGGTAGGGCCCACTGAAACTTTCTTT	CASSRRVGPTETFF
TRBV6-1	TRBD1	TRBJ2-7	many	TGTGCCAGCACCCAAGACAGGGACTACGAGCAGTACTTC	CASTQDRDYEQYF
TRBV7-2	NA	TRBJ1-2	many	TGTGCCAGCAGCTGGGACGGAAGGATCTATGGCTACACCTTC	CASSWDGRIYGYTF
TRBV2	NA	TRBJ2-1	many	TGTGCCAGCAGGGGTAATGAGCAGTTCTTC	CASRGNEQFF
TRBV7-8	TRBD2	TRBJ2-5	many	TGTGCCAGCAGCCCAACGGGGGGGGCGGCTTGGACAACCCAGTACTTC	CASSPTGGAAWTTQYF
TRBV11-1	TRBD1	TRBJ2-7	NA	TGTGCCAGCAGCTTAGCGGGGACAGGGTCGTACGAGCAGTACTTC	CASSLAGTGSYEQYF
TRBV7-3	TRBD1	TRBJ1-2	NA	TGTGCCAGCAGCCCCGGGGACAGGGGCCCCAACTATGGCTACACCTTC	CASSPGDRGPNYGYTF
TRBV4-3	NA	TRBJ2-7	many	TGCGCCAGCAGCCAAGGCGCGGGTTCCTACGAGCAGTACTTC	CASSQGAGSYEQYF
TRBV20-1	NA	TRBJ2-5	many	TGCAGTGCTAGAGTTGGCGGTCAAGAGACCCAGTACTTC	CSARVGGQETQYF
TRBV9	NA	TRBJ1-4	NA	TGTGCCAGCAGCGCCGGGGGAACTAATGAAAAACTGTTTTTT	CASSAGGTNEKLFF
TRBV2	NA	TRBJ1-2	few	TGTGCCAGCACGCCCGCGGGCTATGGCTACACCTTC	CASTPAGYGYTF
TRBV3-1	NA	TRBJ1-1	few	TGTGCCAGCAGCCCCACCGGGATCATGAACACTGAAGCTTTCTTT	CASSPTGIMNTEAFF
TRBV28	NA	TRBJ1-2	NA	TGTGCCAGCAGTTCCACCGGCGGACAGGGCTACACCTTC	CASSSTGGQGYTF
TRBV10-2	NA	TRBJ1-1	few	TGCGCCAGCAGTGATTGGTCAAGGAGCACTGAAGCTTTCTTT	CASSDWSRSTEAFF
TRBV28	NA	TRBJ2-5	NA	TGTGCCAGCAGACGATTAGACGCTTACCAAGGGACCCAGTACTTC	CASRRLDAYQGTQYF
TRBV28	TRBD1	TRBJ1-5	many	TGTGCCAGCGGGACAGGGGGACAGCCCCAGCATTTT	CASGTGGQPQHF